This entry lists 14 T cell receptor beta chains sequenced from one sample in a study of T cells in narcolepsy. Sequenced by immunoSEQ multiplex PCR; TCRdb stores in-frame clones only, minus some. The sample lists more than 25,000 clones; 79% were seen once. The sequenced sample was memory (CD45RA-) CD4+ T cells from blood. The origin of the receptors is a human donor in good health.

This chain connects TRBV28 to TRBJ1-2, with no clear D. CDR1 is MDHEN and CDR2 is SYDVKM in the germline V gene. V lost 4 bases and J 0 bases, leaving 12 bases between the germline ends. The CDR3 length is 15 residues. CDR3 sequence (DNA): TGTGCCAGCAGTTCTTTCGCCGGGTCTAACTATGGCTACACCTTC. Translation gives CASSSFAGSNYGYTF.

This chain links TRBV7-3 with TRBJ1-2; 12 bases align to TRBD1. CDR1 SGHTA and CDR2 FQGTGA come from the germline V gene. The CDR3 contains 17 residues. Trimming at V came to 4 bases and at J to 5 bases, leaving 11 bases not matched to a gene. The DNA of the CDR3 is TGTGCCAGCAGCTCCGGGACAGGGGGCCCCAGGGAATATGGCTACACCTTC. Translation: CASSSGTGGPREYGYTF. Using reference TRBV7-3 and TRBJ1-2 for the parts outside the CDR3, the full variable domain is GAGVSQTPSNKVTEKGKYVELRCDPISGHTALYWYRQSLGQGPEFLIYFQGTGAADDSGLPNDRFFAVRPEGSVSTLKIQRTERGDSAVYLCASSSGTGGPREYGYTFGSGTRLTVV.

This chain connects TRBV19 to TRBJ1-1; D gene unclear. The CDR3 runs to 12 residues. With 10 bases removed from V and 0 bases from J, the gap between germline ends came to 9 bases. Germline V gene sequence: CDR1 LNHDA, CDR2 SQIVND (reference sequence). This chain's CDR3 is CATSSVNTEAFF. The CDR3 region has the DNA TGTGCCACCAGCTCAGTGAACACTGAAGCTTTCTTT.

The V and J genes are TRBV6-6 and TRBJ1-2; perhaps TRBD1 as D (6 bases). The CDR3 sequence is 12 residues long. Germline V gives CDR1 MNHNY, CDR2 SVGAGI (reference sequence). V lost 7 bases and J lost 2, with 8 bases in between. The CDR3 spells CASNTGNYGYTF. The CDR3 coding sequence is TGTGCCAGCAACACAGGGAACTATGGCTACACCTTC.

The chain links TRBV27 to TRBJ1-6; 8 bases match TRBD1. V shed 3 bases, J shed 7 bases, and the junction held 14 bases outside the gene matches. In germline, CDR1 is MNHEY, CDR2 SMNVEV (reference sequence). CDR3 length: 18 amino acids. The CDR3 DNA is TGTGCCAGCAGTTTTTATGGGTTGACAGGGGATAGGAATTCACCCCTCCACTTT. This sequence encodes CASSFYGLTGDRNSPLHF.

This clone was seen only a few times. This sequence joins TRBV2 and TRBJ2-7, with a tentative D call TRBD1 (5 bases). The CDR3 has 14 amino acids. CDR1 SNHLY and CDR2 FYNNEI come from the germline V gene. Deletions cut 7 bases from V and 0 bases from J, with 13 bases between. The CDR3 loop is CASTQGFSSYEQYF. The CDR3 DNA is TGTGCCAGCACTCAGGGATTTAGCTCCTACGAGCAGTACTTC. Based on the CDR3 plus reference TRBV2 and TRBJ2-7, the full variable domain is EPEVTQTPSHQVTQMGQEVILRCVPISNHLYFYWYRQILGQKVEFLVSFYNNEISEKSEIFDDQFSVERPDGSNFTLKIRSTKLEDSAMYFCASTQGFSSYEQYFGPGTRLTVT.

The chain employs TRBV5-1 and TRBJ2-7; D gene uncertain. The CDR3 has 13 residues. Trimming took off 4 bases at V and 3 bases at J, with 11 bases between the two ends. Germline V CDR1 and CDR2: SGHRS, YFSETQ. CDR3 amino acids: CASSTIDNYEQYF. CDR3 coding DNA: TGCGCCAGCAGCACCATCGACAACTACGAGCAGTACTTC.

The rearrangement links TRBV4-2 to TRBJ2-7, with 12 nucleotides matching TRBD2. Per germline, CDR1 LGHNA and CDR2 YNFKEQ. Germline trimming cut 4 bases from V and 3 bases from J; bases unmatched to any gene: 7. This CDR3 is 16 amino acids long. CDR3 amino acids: CASSPKATSGSYEQYF. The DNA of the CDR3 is TGTGCCAGCAGCCCTAAGGCGACTAGCGGGAGCTACGAGCAGTACTTC.

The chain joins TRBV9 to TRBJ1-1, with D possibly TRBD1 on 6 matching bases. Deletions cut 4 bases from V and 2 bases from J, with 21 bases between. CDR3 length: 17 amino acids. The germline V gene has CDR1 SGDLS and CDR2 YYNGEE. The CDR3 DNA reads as TGTGCCAGCAGCTCCAACTTACAGAGGGGGTTAAACACTGAAGCTTTCTTT. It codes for CASSSNLQRGLNTEAFF.

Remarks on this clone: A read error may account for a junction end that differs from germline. The CDR3 region is CASSNRLAGGTEQFF. CDR3 DNA sequence: TGCGCCAGCAGCAACCGACTAGCGGGAGGGACTGAGCAGTTCTTC. V is TRBV5-4 and J is TRBJ2-1; 14 positions match TRBD2. The germline V gene encodes CDR1 SGHNT and CDR2 YYREEE (reference sequence). This CDR3 is built from 15 residues. Supplemented by reference TRBV5-4 and TRBJ2-1, the full variable domain reads ETGVTQSPTHLIKTRGQQVTLRCSSQSGHNTVSWYQQALGQGPQFIFQYYREEENGRGNFPPRFSGLQFPNYSSELNVNALELDDSALYLCASSNRLAGGTEQFFGPGTRLTVL.

For the CDR3, the DNA is TGTGCCAGCCATGCGGGCGGGAGCTCCTACGAGCAGTACTTC. Translated: CASHAGGSSYEQYF. V is TRBV28 and J is TRBJ2-7, with 7 bases that match TRBD2. This CDR3 has 14 residues. The V and J ends lost 8 bases and 0 bases, in that order; junction bases with no gene match: 7. Germline V gives CDR1 MDHEN, CDR2 SYDVKM.

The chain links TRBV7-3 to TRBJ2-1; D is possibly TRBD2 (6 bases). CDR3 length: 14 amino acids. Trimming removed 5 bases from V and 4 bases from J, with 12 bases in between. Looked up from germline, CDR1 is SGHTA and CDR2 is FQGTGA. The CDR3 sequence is CASSPRLGYNEQFF. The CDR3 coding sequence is TGTGCCAGCAGCCCGAGACTAGGTTACAATGAGCAGTTCTTC.

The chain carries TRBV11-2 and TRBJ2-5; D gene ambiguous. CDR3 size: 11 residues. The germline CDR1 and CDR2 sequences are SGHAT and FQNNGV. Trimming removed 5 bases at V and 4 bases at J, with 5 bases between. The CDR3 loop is CASSNSETQYF. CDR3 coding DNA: TGTGCCAGCAGCAATTCAGAGACCCAGTACTTC.

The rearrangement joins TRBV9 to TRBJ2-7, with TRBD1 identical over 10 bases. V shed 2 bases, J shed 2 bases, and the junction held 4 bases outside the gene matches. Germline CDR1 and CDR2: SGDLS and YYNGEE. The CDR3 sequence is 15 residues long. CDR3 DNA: TGTGCCAGCAGCGTGGGACAGGGGAGTCCCTACGAGCAGTACTTC. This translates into CASSVGQGSPYEQYF.